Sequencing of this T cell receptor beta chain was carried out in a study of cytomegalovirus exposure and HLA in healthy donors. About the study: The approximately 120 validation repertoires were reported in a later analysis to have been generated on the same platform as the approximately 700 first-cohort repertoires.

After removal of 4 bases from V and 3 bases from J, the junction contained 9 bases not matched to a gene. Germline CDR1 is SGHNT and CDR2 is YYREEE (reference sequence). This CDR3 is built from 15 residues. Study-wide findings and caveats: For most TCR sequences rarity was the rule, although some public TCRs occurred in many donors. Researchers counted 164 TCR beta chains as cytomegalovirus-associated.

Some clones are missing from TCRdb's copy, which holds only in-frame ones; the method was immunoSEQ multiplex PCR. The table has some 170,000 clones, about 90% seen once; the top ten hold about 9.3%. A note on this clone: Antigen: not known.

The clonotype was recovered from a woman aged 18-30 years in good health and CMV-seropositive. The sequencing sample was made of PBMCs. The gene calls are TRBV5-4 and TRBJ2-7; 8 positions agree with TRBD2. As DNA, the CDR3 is TGTGCCAGCAGCCGAAGCGGGAGTGGACGCTACGAGCAGTACTTC. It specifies CASSRSGSGRYEQYF.